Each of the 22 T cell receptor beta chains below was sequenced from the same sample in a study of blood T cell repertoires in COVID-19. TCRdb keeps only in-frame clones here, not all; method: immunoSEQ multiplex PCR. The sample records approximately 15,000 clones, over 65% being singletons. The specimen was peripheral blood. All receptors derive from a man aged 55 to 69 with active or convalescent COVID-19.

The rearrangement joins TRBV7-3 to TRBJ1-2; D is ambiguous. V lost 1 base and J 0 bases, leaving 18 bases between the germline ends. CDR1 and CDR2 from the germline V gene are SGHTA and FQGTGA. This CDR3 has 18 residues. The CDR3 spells CASSLNPPLGSSNYGYTF. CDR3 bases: TGTGCCAGCAGCTTAAACCCACCTTTGGGCAGCTCTAACTATGGCTACACCTTC.

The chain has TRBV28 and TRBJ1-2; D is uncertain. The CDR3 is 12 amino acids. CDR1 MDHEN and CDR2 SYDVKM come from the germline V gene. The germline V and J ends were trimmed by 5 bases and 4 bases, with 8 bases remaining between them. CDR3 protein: CASSPSFYGYTF. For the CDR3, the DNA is TGTGCCAGCAGTCCTTCCTTCTATGGCTACACCTTC.

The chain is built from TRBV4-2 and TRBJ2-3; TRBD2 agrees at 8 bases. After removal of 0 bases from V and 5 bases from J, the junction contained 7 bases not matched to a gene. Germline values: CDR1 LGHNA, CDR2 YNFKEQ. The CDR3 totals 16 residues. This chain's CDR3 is CASSQEVPGGGDTQYF. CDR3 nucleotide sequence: TGTGCCAGCAGCCAAGAGGTTCCGGGAGGGGGAGATACGCAGTATTTT.

CDR3 amino acids: CASSRPSERGYTF. For the CDR3, the DNA is TGTGCCAGCAGTCGGCCCTCTGAGCGGGGCTACACCTTC. The V call is TRBV28, the J call TRBJ1-2; D not resolved. V was clipped by 5 bases and J by 8 bases, with 15 bases between them. CDR1 is MDHEN and CDR2 is SYDVKM in the germline V gene. The CDR3 spans 13 residues.

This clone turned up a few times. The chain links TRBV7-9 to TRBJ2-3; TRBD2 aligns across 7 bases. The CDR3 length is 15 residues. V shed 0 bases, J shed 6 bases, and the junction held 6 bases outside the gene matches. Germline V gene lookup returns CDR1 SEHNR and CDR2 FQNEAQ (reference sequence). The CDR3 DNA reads TGTGCCAGCAGCTTAGCGCGCGGGAGAGAGGATACGCAGTATTTT. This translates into CASSLARGREDTQYF.

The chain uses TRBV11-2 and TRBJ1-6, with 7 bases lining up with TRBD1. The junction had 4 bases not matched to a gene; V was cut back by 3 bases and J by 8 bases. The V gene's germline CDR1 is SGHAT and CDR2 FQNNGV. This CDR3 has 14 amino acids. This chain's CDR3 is CASSLITGDSPLHF. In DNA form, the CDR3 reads TGTGCCAGCAGCTTGATAACAGGGGATTCACCCCTCCACTTT.

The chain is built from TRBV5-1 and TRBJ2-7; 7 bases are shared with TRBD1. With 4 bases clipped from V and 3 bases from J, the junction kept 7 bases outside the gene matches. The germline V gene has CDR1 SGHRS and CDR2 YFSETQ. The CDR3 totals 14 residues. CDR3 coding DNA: TGCGCCAGCAGCCGAACAGGGGAAGGCTACGAGCAGTACTTC. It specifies CASSRTGEGYEQYF.

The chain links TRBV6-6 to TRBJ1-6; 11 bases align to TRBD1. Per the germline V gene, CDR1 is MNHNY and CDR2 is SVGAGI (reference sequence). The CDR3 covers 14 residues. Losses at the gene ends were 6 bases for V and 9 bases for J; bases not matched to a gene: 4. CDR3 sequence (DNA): TGTGCCAGCAGCTATGGGACAGGGGGTTCACCCCTCCACTTT. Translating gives CASSYGTGGSPLHF.

The CDR3 bases are TGTGCCACCAGTTCCGGACAGGGTGTCGAAAAACTGTTTTTT. This gives the protein CATSSGQGVEKLFF. The gene calls are TRBV24-1 and TRBJ1-4; 8 bases are shared with TRBD1. The germline V gene has CDR1 KGHDR and CDR2 SFDVKD. CDR3 length equals 14 residues. J was trimmed by 8 bases and V by 6 bases; bases with no gene match: 7.

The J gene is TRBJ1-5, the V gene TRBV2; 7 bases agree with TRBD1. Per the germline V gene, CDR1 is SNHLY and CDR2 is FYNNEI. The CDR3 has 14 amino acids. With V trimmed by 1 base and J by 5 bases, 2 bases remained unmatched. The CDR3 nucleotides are TGTGCCAGCAGTGAAGGACAGGGCTATCAGCCCCAGCATTTT. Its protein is CASSEGQGYQPQHF.

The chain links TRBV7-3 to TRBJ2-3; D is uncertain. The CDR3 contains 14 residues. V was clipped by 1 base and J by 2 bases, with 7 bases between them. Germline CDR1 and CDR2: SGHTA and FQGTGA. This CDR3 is CASSLMGYTDTQYF. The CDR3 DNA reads TGTGCCAGCAGCTTAATGGGCTACACAGATACGCAGTATTTT.

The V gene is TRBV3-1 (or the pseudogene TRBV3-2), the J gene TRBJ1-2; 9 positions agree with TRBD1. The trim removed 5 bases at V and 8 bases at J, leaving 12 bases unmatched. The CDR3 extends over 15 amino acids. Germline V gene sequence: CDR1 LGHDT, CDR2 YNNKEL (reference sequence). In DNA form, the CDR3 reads TGTGCCAGCAGCTCCGGGACAGGGAGTATATGGGGCTACACCTTC. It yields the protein CASSSGTGSIWGYTF.

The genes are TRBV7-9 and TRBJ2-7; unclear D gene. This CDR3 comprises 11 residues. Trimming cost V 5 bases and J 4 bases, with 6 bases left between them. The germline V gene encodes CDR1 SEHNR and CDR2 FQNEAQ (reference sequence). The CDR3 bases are TGTGCCAGCAGCCCCATGTACGAGCAGTACTTC. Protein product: CASSPMYEQYF.

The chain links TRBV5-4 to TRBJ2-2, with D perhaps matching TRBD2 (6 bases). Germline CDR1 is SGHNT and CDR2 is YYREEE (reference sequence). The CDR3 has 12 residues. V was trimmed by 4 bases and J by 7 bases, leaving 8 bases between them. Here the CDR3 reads CASSRTNGELFF. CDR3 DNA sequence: TGTGCCAGCAGCCGGACTAACGGGGAGCTGTTTTTT.

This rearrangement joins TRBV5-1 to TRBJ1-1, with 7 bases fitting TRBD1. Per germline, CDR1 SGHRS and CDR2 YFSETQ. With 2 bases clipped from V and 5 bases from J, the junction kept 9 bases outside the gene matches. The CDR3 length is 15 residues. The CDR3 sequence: CASSFEGAKRTEAFF. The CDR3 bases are TGCGCCAGCAGCTTTGAGGGGGCGAAGAGGACTGAAGCTTTCTTT.

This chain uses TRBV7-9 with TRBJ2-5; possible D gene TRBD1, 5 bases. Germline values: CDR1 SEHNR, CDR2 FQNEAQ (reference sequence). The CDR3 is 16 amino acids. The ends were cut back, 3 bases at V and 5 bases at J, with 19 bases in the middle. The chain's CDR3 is CASSFRQGVQVETQYF. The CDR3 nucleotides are TGTGCCAGCAGCTTCCGCCAAGGGGTCCAAGTGGAGACCCAGTACTTC. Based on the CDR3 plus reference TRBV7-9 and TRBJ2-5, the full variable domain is DTGVSQNPRHKITKRGQNVTFRCDPISEHNRLYWYRQTLGQGPEFLTYFQNEAQLEKSRLLSDRFSAERPKGSFSTLEIQRTEQGDSAMYLCASSFRQGVQVETQYFGPGTRLLVL.

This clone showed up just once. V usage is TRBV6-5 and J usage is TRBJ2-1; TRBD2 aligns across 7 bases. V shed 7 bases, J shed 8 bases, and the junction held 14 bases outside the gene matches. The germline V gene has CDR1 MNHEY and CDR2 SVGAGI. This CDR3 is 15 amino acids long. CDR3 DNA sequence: TGTGCCAGCATTCCCGGGGGGACTACCTTGGATGAGCAGTTCTTC. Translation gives CASIPGGTTLDEQFF.

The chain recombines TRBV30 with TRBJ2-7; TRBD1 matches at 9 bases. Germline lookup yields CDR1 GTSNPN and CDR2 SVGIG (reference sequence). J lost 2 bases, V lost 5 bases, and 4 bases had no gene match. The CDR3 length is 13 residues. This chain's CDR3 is CAWGWTGAYEQYF. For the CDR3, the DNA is TGTGCCTGGGGTTGGACAGGGGCCTACGAGCAGTACTTC.

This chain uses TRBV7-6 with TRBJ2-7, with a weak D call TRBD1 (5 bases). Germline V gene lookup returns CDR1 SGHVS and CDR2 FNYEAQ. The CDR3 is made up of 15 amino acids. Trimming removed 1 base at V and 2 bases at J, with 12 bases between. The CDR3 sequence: CASSLEIARAYEQYF. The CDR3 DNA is TGTGCCAGCAGCTTAGAAATCGCCAGGGCCTACGAGCAGTACTTC.

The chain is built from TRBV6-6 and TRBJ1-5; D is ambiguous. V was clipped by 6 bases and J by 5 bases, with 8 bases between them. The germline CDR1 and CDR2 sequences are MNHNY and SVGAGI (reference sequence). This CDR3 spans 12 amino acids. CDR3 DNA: TGTGCCAGCAGGGCGGAGGATCAGCCCCAGCATTTT. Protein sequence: CASRAEDQPQHF.

The CDR3 sequence is CASSLAGASPLHF. As DNA, the CDR3 is TGTGCCAGCAGCTTAGCGGGGGCCTCACCCCTCCACTTT. The gene calls are TRBV7-9 and TRBJ1-6; D is possibly TRBD1 (6 bases). The CDR3 has 13 residues. Trimming shortened V by 0 bases and J by 10 bases, and 7 bases separated the two germline ends. The germline V gene encodes CDR1 SEHNR and CDR2 FQNEAQ (reference sequence).

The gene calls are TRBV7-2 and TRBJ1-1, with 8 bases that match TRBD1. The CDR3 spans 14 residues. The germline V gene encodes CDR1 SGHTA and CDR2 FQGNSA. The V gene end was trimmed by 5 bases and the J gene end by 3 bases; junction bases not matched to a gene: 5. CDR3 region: CASSLGQGYTEAFF. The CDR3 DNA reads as TGTGCCAGCAGCCTCGGACAGGGCTACACTGAAGCTTTCTTT.